What follows is one T cell receptor beta chain and its context. Everyone who took part was 18 to 89 years old, and they came from 20 to 25 US areas. Grouping used clinical history reported by participants in a survey and questionnaire. The data were taken from a study of blood T cell repertoires in COVID-19. At the level of the study: Cohort 3 donors were reported recovered after two negative PCRs, clearance, or symptom resolution. PBMCs, B-cell-depleted T cells, or T cells provided the cDNA or gDNA that made up the material.

The protocol was immunoSEQ multiplex PCR, while the TCRdb copy is restricted to in-frame clones and leaves out a portion. In the table there are under 200,000 clones, 79% of which are singletons. CDR3 size: 19 residues. V lost 0 bases, J lost 7 bases, and 24 bases lay in between. In germline, CDR1 is KGHDR, CDR2 SFDVKD. V usage is TRBV24-1 and J usage is TRBJ2-1, with D hard to call. Sequences were obtained from PBMCs or T cells enriched from blood (not recorded which). This TCR derives from a woman between 65 and 79 years old in a cohort exposed to, infected with or recovered from COVID-19 (not recorded which). The CDR3 protein is CATSDLAPTGRSRRNEQFF. The DNA for the CDR3 is TGTGCCACCAGTGATTTGGCTCCCACTGGGCGCTCGAGACGTAATGAGCAGTTCTTC.